The 24 T cell receptor beta chains below all came from one sample that was sequenced in a study of blood T cell repertoires in COVID-19 (dated by TCRdb to 2018 to 2020). Library preparation used the immunoSEQ multiplex PCR assay. Drawn from immuneACCESS, this table holds only the in-frame rearrangements with V and J called that TCRdb kept. Clones are partly lost; checked studies trace under half to an unresolved V gene and leave the rest unexplained. Within this sample are 150,000 or so clones, with around 82% of them counted one time only. 3% to 4.5% of the sample lies in the top ten. Sequencing used peripheral blood. Source of these receptors: a woman aged 55 to 70 with acute or convalescent COVID-19.

This clone was recorded once. The chain carries TRBV19 and TRBJ1-5, with 9 bases lining up with TRBD1. V shed 1 base and J 6 bases; nucleotides not matched to a gene: 4. This CDR3 contains 15 residues. The germline V gene encodes CDR1 LNHDA and CDR2 SQIVND (reference sequence). The CDR3 spells CASSIGDRVIQPQHF. Written as DNA, the CDR3 is TGTGCCAGTAGTATAGGGGACAGGGTAATTCAGCCCCAGCATTTT.

In DNA form, the CDR3 reads TGTGCCAGCAGTGAAATCTCCCCGGGGGCCAACGTCCTGACTTTC. Its protein product is CASSEISPGANVLTF. The chain is built from TRBV2 and TRBJ2-6; D gene uncertain. Germline V lookup: CDR1 SNHLY, CDR2 FYNNEI. Trimming left V 2 bases short and J 4 bases short, with 9 bases between. The CDR3 is 15 amino acids.

The chain employs TRBV7-3 and TRBJ2-7, with TRBD2 matching 8 bases. There are 14 residues in the CDR3. Germline V gene lookup returns CDR1 SGHTA and CDR2 FQGTGA. V lost 5 bases and J lost 4; bases outside the gene matches: 7. This CDR3 reads CASSQTSESYEQYF. CDR3 in DNA: TGTGCCAGCAGCCAGACTAGCGAGAGTTACGAGCAGTACTTC.

The chain is built from TRBV28 and TRBJ2-7; D call uncertain. The CDR3 totals 14 residues. V lost 2 bases to trimming and J lost 3 bases, with 11 bases between them. From germline, CDR1 is MDHEN and CDR2 SYDVKM. CDR3 sequence: CASSLGGNVYEQYF. CDR3 DNA sequence: TGTGCCAGCAGTTTAGGCGGAAATGTCTACGAGCAGTACTTC. The whole variable domain, filled in from reference TRBV28 and TRBJ2-7, reads DVKVTQSSRYLVKRTGEKVFLECVQDMDHENMFWYRQDPGLGLRLIYFSYDVKMKEKGDIPEGYSVSREKKERFSLILESASTNQTSMYLCASSLGGNVYEQYFGPGTRLTVT.

This clone was observed once. The chain combines TRBV15 with TRBJ1-2, with TRBD1 identical over 7 bases. V dropped 4 bases and J dropped 7; count of bases not matched to a gene: 9. This CDR3 comprises 14 residues. Germline CDR1 and CDR2: LNHNV and YYDKDF (reference sequence). CDR3 nucleotide sequence: TGTGCCACCAGCACCGATAGGACAGGCTCTGGCTACACCTTC. Protein sequence: CATSTDRTGSGYTF.

The gene calls are TRBV2 and TRBJ1-1; the D is unclear. Trimming cost V 2 bases and J 1 base, with 17 bases left between them. Germline CDR1 is SNHLY and CDR2 is FYNNEI. There are 17 residues in the CDR3. CDR3 sequence: CASSEWAMGVTNTEAFF. In nucleotides, the CDR3 is TGTGCCAGCAGTGAATGGGCAATGGGAGTAACGAACACTGAAGCTTTCTTT.

The V and J genes are TRBV20-1 and TRBJ1-1, with D possibly matching TRBD1 (6 bases). Germline V gene sequence: CDR1 DFQATT, CDR2 SNEGSKA (reference sequence). The CDR3 loop spans 13 amino acids. V was cut by 3 bases and J by 6 bases, with 14 bases left in between. The CDR3 DNA reads as TGCAGTGCTAGTCGCCAGGGGAGCCCTGAAGCTTTCTTT. Translated: CSASRQGSPEAFF.

V is TRBV11-3 and J is TRBJ1-3; D unclear. The CDR3 extends over 16 amino acids. Trimming took 0 bases from V and 1 from J, leaving 10 bases between them. The V gene's germline CDR1 is SGHNT and CDR2 YENEEA. The CDR3 spells CASSLELAESGNTIYF. The DNA of the CDR3 is TGTGCCAGCAGCTTAGAACTGGCGGAATCTGGAAACACCATATATTTT.

This chain connects TRBV19 to TRBJ2-4; possibly TRBD1 for D (5 bases). The germline V gene encodes CDR1 LNHDA and CDR2 SQIVND (reference sequence). With 6 bases removed from V and 1 base from J, the gap between germline ends came to 10 bases. The CDR3 contains 14 residues. The CDR3 DNA follows: TGTGCCAGTAGCGCAGGGTACGCCAAAAACATTCAGTACTTC. Its protein product is CASSAGYAKNIQYF.

The chain couples TRBV7-9 to TRBJ2-7; 7 nucleotides align to TRBD1. The V gene's germline CDR1 is SEHNR and CDR2 FQNEAQ (reference sequence). With V trimmed by 5 bases and J by 1 base, 5 bases remained unmatched. The CDR3 extends over 14 amino acids. As DNA, the CDR3 is TGTGCCAGCAGCCTAATGGGACAGTCCTACGAGCAGTACTTC. Amino acid sequence: CASSLMGQSYEQYF.

The genes are TRBV6-6 and TRBJ1-5; D is possibly TRBD1 (6 bases). The V gene's germline CDR1 is MNHNY and CDR2 SVGAGI (reference sequence). This CDR3 comprises 14 residues. The V gene lost 5 bases and the J gene lost 3 bases, with 11 bases spanning the gap. Here the CDR3 reads CASSPRTDNQPQHF. Written as DNA, the CDR3 is TGTGCCAGCAGTCCCCGGACAGACAATCAGCCCCAGCATTTT.

CDR3 protein: CASSSKDRYYEQYF. The CDR3 DNA follows: TGTGCCAGCAGTTCAAAGGACAGATATTACGAGCAGTACTTC. This sequence joins TRBV27 and TRBJ2-7; D perhaps matches TRBD1 (6 bases). Trimming left V 4 bases short and J 4 bases short, with 14 bases between. This CDR3 contains 14 residues. Germline V gives CDR1 MNHEY, CDR2 SMNVEV (reference sequence).

This sequence joins TRBV3-1 (or the pseudogene TRBV3-2) and TRBJ1-1; the D is unclear. CDR3 length: 13 residues. Germline V gene sequence: CDR1 LGHDT, CDR2 YNNKEL (reference sequence). V lost 4 bases to trimming and J lost 2 bases, with 8 bases between them. CDR3 in DNA: TGTGCCAGCAGCCCGGGAGCAAACACTGAAGCTTTCTTT. The encoded protein is CASSPGANTEAFF.

A few counts support this clone. This chain links TRBV4-2 with TRBJ2-1, with D perhaps matching TRBD1 (6 bases). Per the germline V gene, CDR1 is LGHNA and CDR2 is YNFKEQ. This CDR3 is built from 18 residues. V was cut by 8 bases and J by 1 base, with 24 bases left in between. The CDR3 reads CASRSGAGTRASYNEQFF. CDR3 bases: TGTGCCAGCCGTTCAGGGGCCGGGACCCGGGCTTCCTACAATGAGCAGTTCTTC.

This chain links TRBV11-2 with TRBJ2-7; tentatively, D is TRBD2 (5 bases). This CDR3 is 16 amino acids long. Trimming took 2 bases from V and 4 from J, leaving 18 bases between them. Germline assignment: CDR1 SGHAT and CDR2 FQNNGV. The CDR3 nucleotides are TGTGCCAGCAGCTTAATGGGGATCGTGGGAGTTTACGAGCAGTACTTC. It specifies CASSLMGIVGVYEQYF.

V gene TRBV19 combines with J gene TRBJ2-4; weak D call: TRBD2 (5 bases). This CDR3 comprises 14 residues. V lost 7 bases and J 3 bases, leaving 13 bases between the germline ends. The germline CDR1 and CDR2 sequences are LNHDA and SQIVND (reference sequence). CDR3 protein: CASKAGPDKNIQYF. The CDR3 coding sequence is TGTGCCAGTAAGGCGGGCCCAGACAAAAACATTCAGTACTTC.

This clone was seen only once. The gene calls are TRBV19 and TRBJ2-2; maybe TRBD2 (6 bases). The V and J ends lost 3 bases and 3 bases respectively, with 8 bases between them. CDR1 is LNHDA, CDR2 SQIVND, per germline (reference sequence). The CDR3 length is 14 residues. In DNA, the CDR3 is TGTGCCAGTAGTATCCGCGGGGACACCGGGGAGCTGTTTTTT. Amino acids: CASSIRGDTGELFF. Combining the CDR3 with reference TRBV19 and TRBJ2-2 gives the whole variable domain DGGITQSPKYLFRKEGQNVTLSCEQNLNHDAMYWYRQDPGQGLRLIYYSQIVNDFQKGDIAEGYSVSREKKESFPLTVTSAQKNPTAFYLCASSIRGDTGELFFGEGSRLTVL.

This chain connects TRBV5-4 to TRBJ1-2, with D perhaps matching TRBD1 (5 bases). Germline CDR1 reads SGHNT; CDR2 reads YYREEE (reference sequence). V lost 3 bases and J 4 bases, leaving 13 bases between the germline ends. This CDR3 contains 14 residues. CDR3 protein: CASSSPRGSYGYTF. In nucleotides, the CDR3 is TGTGCCAGCAGCTCCCCAAGGGGTAGCTATGGCTACACCTTC.

The chain has TRBV2 and TRBJ2-7; D not resolved. This CDR3 is 15 amino acids long. Between the trimmed V and J ends, which lost 2 bases and 4 bases, there was a span of 15 bases. The germline CDR1 and CDR2 sequences are SNHLY and FYNNEI. The CDR3 spells CASSEKWAGVYEQYF. For the CDR3, the DNA is TGTGCCAGCAGTGAAAAGTGGGCAGGTGTTTACGAGCAGTACTTC. The whole variable domain, filled in from reference TRBV2 and TRBJ2-7, reads EPEVTQTPSHQVTQMGQEVILRCVPISNHLYFYWYRQILGQKVEFLVSFYNNEISEKSEIFDDQFSVERPDGSNFTLKIRSTKLEDSAMYFCASSEKWAGVYEQYFGPGTRLTVT.

The V gene is TRBV7-6, the J gene TRBJ2-6; D is perhaps TRBD1 (6 bases). The CDR3 has 17 amino acids. Trimming took off 1 base at V and 0 bases at J, with 10 bases between the two ends. Germline loops: CDR1 SGHVS, CDR2 FNYEAQ. This chain's CDR3 is CASSLEGHPSGANVLTF. Here the CDR3 DNA reads TGTGCCAGCAGCTTAGAGGGACACCCCTCTGGGGCCAACGTCCTGACTTTC.

The chain has TRBV28 and TRBJ2-3, with 8 bases identical to TRBD2. Germline lookup yields CDR1 MDHEN and CDR2 SYDVKM. The CDR3 has 14 amino acids. The trim removed 2 bases at V and 6 bases at J, leaving 4 bases unmatched. The CDR3 loop reads CASSLPGRADTQYF. CDR3 DNA sequence: TGTGCCAGCAGTTTACCCGGGAGGGCGGATACGCAGTATTTT.

The chain carries TRBV11-2 and TRBJ2-2, with 7 bases identical to TRBD2. Germline V gene sequence: CDR1 SGHAT, CDR2 FQNNGV. Unmatched junction bases numbered 8, after V lost 0 bases and J lost 1 base. The CDR3 has 18 amino acids. The CDR3 sequence: CASSLDSWGGRNTGELFF. The CDR3 DNA follows: TGTGCCAGCAGCTTAGACTCCTGGGGCGGGAGGAACACCGGGGAGCTGTTTTTT.

This chain joins TRBV27 and TRBJ2-1; D remains ambiguous. The ends were cut back, 0 bases at V and 3 bases at J, with 9 bases in the middle. In germline, CDR1 is MNHEY, CDR2 SMNVEV (reference sequence). The length of the CDR3 is 15 residues. The CDR3 loop is CASSLSRGNYNEQFF. In DNA, the CDR3 is TGTGCCAGCAGTTTATCTCGCGGAAACTACAATGAGCAGTTCTTC.

The chain carries TRBV18 and TRBJ2-4; D unresolved. Looked up from germline, CDR1 is KGHSH and CDR2 is LQKENI. CDR3 length: 14 amino acids. The germline V and J ends were trimmed by 2 bases and 1 base, with 6 bases remaining between them. CDR3 residues: CASSPEVAKNIQYF. CDR3 DNA: TGTGCCAGCTCACCAGAGGTGGCCAAAAACATTCAGTACTTC.